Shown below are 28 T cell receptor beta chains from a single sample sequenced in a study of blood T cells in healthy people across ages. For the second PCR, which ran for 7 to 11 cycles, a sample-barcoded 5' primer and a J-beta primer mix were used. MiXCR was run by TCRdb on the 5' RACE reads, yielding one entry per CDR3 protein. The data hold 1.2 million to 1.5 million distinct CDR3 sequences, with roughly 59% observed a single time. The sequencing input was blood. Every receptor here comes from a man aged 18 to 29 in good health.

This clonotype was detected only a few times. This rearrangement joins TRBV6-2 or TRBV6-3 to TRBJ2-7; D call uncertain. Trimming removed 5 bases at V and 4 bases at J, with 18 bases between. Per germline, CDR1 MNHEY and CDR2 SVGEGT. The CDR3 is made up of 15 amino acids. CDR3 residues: CASSPPLGLPYEQYF. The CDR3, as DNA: TGTGCCAGCAGTCCCCCCCTCGGGCTGCCGTACGAGCAGTACTTC.

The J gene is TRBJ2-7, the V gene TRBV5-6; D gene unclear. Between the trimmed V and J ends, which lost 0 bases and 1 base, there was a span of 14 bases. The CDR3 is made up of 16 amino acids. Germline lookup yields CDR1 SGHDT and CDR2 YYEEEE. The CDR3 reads CASSLGPGPDSYEQYF. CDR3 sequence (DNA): TGTGCCAGCAGCTTGGGTCCGGGCCCGGATTCCTACGAGCAGTACTTC.

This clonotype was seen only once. CDR3 sequence reads: CSASGAGGREANVLTF. DNA for the CDR3: TGCAGTGCTAGTGGAGCGGGAGGGCGTGAGGCCAACGTCCTGACTTTC. The V call is TRBV20-1, the J call TRBJ2-6, with TRBD2 identical over 10 bases. The CDR3 sequence is 16 residues long. Trimming removed 3 bases from V and 6 bases from J; junction bases left unmatched: 8. Germline values: CDR1 DFQATT, CDR2 SNEGSKA (reference sequence).

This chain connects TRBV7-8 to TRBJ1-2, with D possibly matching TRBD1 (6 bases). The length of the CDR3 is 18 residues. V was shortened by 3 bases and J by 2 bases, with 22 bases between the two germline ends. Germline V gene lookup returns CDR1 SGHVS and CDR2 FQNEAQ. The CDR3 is CASSFSYLRQEKNYGYTF. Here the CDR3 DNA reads TGTGCCAGCAGCTTCTCTTATCTCCGACAGGAGAAAAACTATGGCTACACCTTC.

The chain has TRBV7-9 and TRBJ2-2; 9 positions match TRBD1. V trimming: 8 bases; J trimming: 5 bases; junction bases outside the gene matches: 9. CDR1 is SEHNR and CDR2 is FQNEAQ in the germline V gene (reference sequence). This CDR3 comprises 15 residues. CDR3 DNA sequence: TGTGCCAGCGGCTACAGGGGGCGGGGAACCGGGGAGCTGTTTTTT. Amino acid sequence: CASGYRGRGTGELFF.

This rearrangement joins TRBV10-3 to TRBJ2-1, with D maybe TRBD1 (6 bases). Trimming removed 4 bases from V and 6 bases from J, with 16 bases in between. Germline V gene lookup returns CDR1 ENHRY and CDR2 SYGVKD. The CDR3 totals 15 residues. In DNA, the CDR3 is TGTGCCATCAGTGGTCAGGGGCGGATGACCAATGAGCAGTTCTTC. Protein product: CAISGQGRMTNEQFF.

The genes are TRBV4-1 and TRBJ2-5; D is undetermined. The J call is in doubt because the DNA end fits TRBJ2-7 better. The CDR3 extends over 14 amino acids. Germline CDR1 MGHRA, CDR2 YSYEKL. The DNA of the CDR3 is TGCGCCAGCAGCCAAGGCCGGAACGGCTACGAGCAGTACTTC. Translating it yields CASSQGRNGYEQYF.

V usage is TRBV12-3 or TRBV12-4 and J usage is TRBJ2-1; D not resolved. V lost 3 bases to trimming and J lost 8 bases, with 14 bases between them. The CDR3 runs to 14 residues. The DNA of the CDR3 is TGTGCCAGCAGTTTGTCAACTCCCGGGTATGAGCAGTTCTTC. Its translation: CASSLSTPGYEQFF.

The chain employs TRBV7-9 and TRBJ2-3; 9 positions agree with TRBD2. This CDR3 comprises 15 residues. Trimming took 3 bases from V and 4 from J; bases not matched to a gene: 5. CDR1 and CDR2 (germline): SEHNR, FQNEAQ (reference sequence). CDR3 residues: CASSFLAGLADTQYF. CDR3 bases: TGTGCCAGCAGCTTTCTAGCGGGACTTGCAGATACGCAGTATTTT.

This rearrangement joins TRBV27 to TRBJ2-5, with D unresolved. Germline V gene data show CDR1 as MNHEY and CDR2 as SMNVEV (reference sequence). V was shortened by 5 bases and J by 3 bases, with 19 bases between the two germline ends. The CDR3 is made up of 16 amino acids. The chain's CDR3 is CASSTIGDRTEETQYF. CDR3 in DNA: TGTGCCAGCAGTACCATAGGCGACCGGACGGAAGAGACCCAGTACTTC.

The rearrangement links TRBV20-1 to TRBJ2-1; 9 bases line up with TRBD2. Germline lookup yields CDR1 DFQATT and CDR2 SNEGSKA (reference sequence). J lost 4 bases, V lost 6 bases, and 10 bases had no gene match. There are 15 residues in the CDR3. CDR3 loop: CSATEGRGGYNEQFF. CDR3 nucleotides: TGCAGTGCCACGGAGGGGCGGGGGGGATACAATGAGCAGTTCTTC.

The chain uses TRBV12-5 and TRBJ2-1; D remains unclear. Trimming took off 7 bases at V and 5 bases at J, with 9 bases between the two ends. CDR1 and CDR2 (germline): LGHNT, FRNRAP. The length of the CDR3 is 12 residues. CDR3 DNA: TGTGCTAGTGATTCGGCTGACAATGAGCAGTTCTTC. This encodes CASDSADNEQFF.

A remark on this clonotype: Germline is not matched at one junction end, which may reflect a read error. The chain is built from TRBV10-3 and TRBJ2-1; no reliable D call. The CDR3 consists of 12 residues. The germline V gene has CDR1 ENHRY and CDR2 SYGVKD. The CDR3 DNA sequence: TGTGCCATAAGTGGGGTAGGCAATGAGCAGTTCTTC. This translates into CAISGVGNEQFF.

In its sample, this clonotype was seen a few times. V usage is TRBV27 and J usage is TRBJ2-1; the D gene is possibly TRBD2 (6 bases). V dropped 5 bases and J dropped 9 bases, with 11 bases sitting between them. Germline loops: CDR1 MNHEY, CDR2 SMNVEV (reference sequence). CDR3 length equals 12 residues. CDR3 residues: CASSRLRGEQFF. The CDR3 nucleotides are TGTGCCAGCAGTCGCTTGCGGGGTGAGCAGTTCTTC.

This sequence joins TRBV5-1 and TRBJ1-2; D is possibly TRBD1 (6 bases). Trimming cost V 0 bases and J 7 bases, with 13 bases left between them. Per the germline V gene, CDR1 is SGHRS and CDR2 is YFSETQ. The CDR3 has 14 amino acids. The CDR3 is CASSLEQGGFGYTF. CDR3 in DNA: TGCGCCAGCAGCTTGGAACAGGGTGGGTTTGGCTACACCTTC.

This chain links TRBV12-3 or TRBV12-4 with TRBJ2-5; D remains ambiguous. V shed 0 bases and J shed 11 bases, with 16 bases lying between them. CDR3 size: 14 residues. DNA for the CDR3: TGTGCCAGCAGTTTAGCTCGGGCCTACAATGAGCAGTACTTC. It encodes CASSLARAYNEQYF.

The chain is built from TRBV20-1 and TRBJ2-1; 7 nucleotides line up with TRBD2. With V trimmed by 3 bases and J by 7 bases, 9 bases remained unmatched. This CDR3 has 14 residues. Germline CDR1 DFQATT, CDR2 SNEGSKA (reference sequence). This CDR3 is CSASPLRLANEQFF. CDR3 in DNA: TGCAGTGCTAGCCCCCTACGACTAGCTAATGAGCAGTTCTTC.

CDR3 in amino acids: CASSQDPAGLTKNIQYF. The CDR3 DNA is TGCGCCAGCAGCCAAGATCCAGCGGGGCTTACCAAAAACATTCAGTACTTC. This chain links TRBV4-3 with TRBJ2-4, with TRBD2 matching 7 bases. V trimming: 0 bases; J trimming: 2 bases; junction bases outside the gene matches: 7. The V gene's germline CDR1 is LGHNA and CDR2 YSLEER. This CDR3 region has 17 residues.

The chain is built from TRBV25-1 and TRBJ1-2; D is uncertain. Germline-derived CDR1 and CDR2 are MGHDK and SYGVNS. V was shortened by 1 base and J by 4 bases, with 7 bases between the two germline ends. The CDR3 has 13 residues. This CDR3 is CASSELGVYGYTF. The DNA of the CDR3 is TGTGCCAGCAGTGAATTGGGAGTCTATGGCTACACCTTC.

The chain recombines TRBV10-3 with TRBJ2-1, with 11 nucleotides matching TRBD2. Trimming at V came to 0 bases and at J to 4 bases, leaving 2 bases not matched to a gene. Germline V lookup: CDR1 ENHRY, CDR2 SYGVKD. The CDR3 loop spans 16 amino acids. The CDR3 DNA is TGTGCCATCAGTGAGTCGGGGACTAGCGGTTACAATGAGCAGTTCTTC. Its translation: CAISESGTSGYNEQFF.

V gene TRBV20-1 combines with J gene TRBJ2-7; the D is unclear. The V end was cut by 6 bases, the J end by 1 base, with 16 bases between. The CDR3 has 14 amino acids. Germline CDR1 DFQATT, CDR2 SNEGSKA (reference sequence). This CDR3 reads CSASPDIPSYEQYF. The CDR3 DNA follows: TGCAGTGCCAGCCCCGACATCCCATCCTACGAGCAGTACTTC.

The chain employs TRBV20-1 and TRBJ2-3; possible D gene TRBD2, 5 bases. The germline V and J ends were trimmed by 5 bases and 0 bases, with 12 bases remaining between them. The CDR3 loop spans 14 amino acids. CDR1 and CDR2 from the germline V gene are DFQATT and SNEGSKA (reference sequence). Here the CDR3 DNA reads TGCAGTGCTTCATCGGGATCTAGCACAGATACGCAGTATTTT. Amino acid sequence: CSASSGSSTDTQYF.

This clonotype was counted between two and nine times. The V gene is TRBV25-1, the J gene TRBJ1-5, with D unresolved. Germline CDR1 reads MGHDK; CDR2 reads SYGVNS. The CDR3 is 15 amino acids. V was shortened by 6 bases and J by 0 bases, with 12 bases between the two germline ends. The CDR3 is CASRDGHYSNQPQHF. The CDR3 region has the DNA TGTGCCAGCAGGGACGGGCATTATAGCAATCAGCCCCAGCATTTT.

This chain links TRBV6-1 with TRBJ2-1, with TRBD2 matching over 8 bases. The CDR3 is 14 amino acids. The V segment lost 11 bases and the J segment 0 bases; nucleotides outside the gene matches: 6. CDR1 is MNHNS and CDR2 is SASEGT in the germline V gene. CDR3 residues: CAAGGSSSYNEQFF. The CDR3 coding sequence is TGTGCCGCGGGGGGTTCGAGCTCCTACAATGAGCAGTTCTTC.

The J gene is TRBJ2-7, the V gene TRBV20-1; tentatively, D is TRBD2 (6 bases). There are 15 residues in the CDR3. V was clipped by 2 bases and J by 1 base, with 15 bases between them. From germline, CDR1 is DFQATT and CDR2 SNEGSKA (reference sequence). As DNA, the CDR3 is TGCAGTGCTAGACATGTTGCTGGAGGGTCCTACGAGCAGTACTTC. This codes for CSARHVAGGSYEQYF.

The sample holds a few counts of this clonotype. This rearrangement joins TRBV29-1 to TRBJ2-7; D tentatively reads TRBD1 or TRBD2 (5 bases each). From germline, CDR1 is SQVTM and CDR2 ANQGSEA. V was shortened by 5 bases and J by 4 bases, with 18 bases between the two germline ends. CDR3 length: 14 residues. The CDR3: CSVYTGTAPYEQYF. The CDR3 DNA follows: TGCAGCGTTTATACCGGGACCGCGCCGTACGAGCAGTACTTC.

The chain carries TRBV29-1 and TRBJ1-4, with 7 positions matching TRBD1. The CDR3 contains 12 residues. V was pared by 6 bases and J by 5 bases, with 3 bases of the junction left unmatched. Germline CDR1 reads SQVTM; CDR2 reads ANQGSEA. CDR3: CSVGQQNEKLFF. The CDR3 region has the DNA TGCAGCGTGGGACAGCAAAATGAAAAACTGTTTTTT.

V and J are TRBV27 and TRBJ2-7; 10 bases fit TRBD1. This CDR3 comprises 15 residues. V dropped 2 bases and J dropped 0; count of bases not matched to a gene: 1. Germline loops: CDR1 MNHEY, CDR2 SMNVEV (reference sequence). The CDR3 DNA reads TGTGCCAGCAGTTTAGGGACAGGGGACTCCTACGAGCAGTACTTC. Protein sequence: CASSLGTGDSYEQYF.